This TCR beta chain was profiled in a study of T-cell reconstitution after alpha-beta-depleted transplantation in children. Findings and limits, study-wide: Most T-cell counts and diversity one year after the transplant came from T cells that were newly produced. Some patients' high day-60 TCRbeta diversity was attributed to recipient cells surviving conditioning. After transplant, at about two months, alpha-beta T cells were reportedly derived from several hundred expanded graft clones.

Preparing the TCRbeta library involved the use of unique molecular identifiers. TCRdb used MiXCR to reprocess the PCR reads, holding one entry per CDR3 protein. This repertoire shows fewer than 250,000 distinct CDR3 sequences, less than 9% found once; its top ten account for roughly 6%. As to this clonotype: Its matching antigen is unknown.

V was trimmed by 4 bases and J by 5 bases, leaving 15 bases between them. In germline, CDR1 is LGHNA, CDR2 YNFKEQ. This CDR3 is built from 15 residues. V usage is TRBV4-2 and J usage is TRBJ1-3, with D possibly matching TRBD1 (6 bases). The starting material was PBMCs, mostly from graft donor cells, obtained 180 days after TCRalphabeta/CD19-depleted stem cell transplant. The TCR originated in a male patient between 5 and 17 years old who had a stem cell transplant for acute lymphoblastic leukemia, so the T cells may come from the graft donor. CDR3 protein: CASSPLGGGRNTIYF. The CDR3 nucleotides read TGTGCCAGCAGCCCCCTAGGGGGTGGAAGAAACACCATATATTTT.